This is a list of T cell receptor beta chains from one sample in a study of radiotherapy plus CTLA-4 blockade in lung cancer. This table comes from immunoSEQ multiplex PCR, and its TCRdb copy is limited to in-frame clones, with some not included. The sample carries over 11,000 clones, around 87% recorded once. Specimen: peripheral blood, collected from a patient treated with radiotherapy plus ipilimumab. The origin of the receptors is a human donor with non-small cell lung cancer that progressed on radiotherapy plus ipilimumab. Some clones in this sample may be carry-over from other donors' samples. The CDR3 runs from the conserved cysteine through the conserved F or W. A D gene is named only where the DNA matches it firmly. Where a row states a size, it is once, few, many or the class of an expanded clone; other rows omit it.

clone_size j_call d_call v_call cdr3_nt cdr3_aa
- TRBJ2-5 - TRBV7-9 TGTGCCAGCAGCTCAGGGAGGGAGACCCAGTACTTC CASSSGRETQYF
- TRBJ2-5 TRBD2 TRBV5-1 TGCGCCAGCAGCCCCAATGTTGGCGGGAGTGGGGAGACCCAGTACTTC CASSPNVGGSGETQYF
- TRBJ2-3 - TRBV5-1 TGCGCCAGCAGTCGGGAAACAGATACGCAGTATTTT CASSRETDTQYF
- TRBJ1-2 - TRBV10-3 TGTGCCATCAGCCCGGGAAGTGGTGGCTACACCTTC CAISPGSGGYTF
- TRBJ2-2 - TRBV10-3 TGTGCCATCTCAGACAGGAAGGACACCGGGGAGCTGTTTTTT CAISDRKDTGELFF
- TRBJ1-5 - TRBV7-8 TGTGCCAGCAGCTTAGCCTGGCGGGATAATCAGCCCCAGCATTTT CASSLAWRDNQPQHF
once TRBJ2-3 TRBD2 TRBV10-2 TGCGCCAGCAGCCCAGTACTCCATAGCGGGAGAAGCACAGATACGCAGTATTTT CASSPVLHSGRSTDTQYF
medium-sized TRBJ2-7 TRBD1 TRBV19 TGTGCCAGTAGCCTCACCGGGACAGGGTCCTACGAGCAGTACTTC CASSLTGTGSYEQYF
once TRBJ1-2 - TRBV2 TGTGCCGGCGCTGTCAGGGGCCACTATGGCTACACCTTC CAGAVRGHYGYTF
- TRBJ1-2 TRBD1 TRBV29-1 TGCAGCGTGGCCCCCTTAGGGGGCGTGTATGGCTACACCTTC CSVAPLGGVYGYTF
- TRBJ2-5 - TRBV11-2 TGTGCCAGCAGCTTAGACCGGTCAGGGTTAGAGACCCAGTACTTC CASSLDRSGLETQYF
- TRBJ2-2 - TRBV15 TGTGCCACCAGCAGAGTTCAGGGAAGCCCCGGGGAGCTGTTTTTT CATSRVQGSPGELFF
- TRBJ1-1 - TRBV7-6 TGTGCCAGCAGCTTAGAGGGGCGAATGGGTCTTGTTACTGAAGCTTTCTTT CASSLEGRMGLVTEAFF
- TRBJ2-7 TRBD2 TRBV19 TGTGCCAGTAGTATGACAGCGGGAGTGTTTGGCGAGCAGTACTTC CASSMTAGVFGEQYF
- TRBJ1-4 - TRBV9 TGTGCCAGCAGGGAAGGGGACACAGGCCCTCCTAATGAAAAACTGTTTTTT CASREGDTGPPNEKLFF
- TRBJ2-3 TRBD1 TRBV4-2 TGTGCCAGCAGCCCCGGGGACAGGGGACGTACAGATACGCAGTATTTT CASSPGDRGRTDTQYF
- TRBJ2-1 - TRBV11-3 TGTGCCAGCAGCTCCCGGACTTTTACCTCCTACAATGAGCAGTTCTTC CASSSRTFTSYNEQFF
- TRBJ2-7 TRBD2 TRBV7-2 TGTGCCAGCAGCTTCAGCGGGGGGGCCGACGAGCAGTACTTC CASSFSGGADEQYF
- TRBJ2-7 - TRBV15 TGTGCCACCAGCAGAGATCTAGGCGGTATCTACGAGCAGTACTTC CATSRDLGGIYEQYF
- TRBJ1-5 - TRBV27 TGTGCCAGCAGTCGCGATAGCAATCAGCCCCAGCATTTT CASSRDSNQPQHF
- TRBJ2-1 TRBD1 TRBV29-1 TGCAGCGGGTTCGTAGTAGGACAGGGGCACTACAATGAGCAGTTCTTC CSGFVVGQGHYNEQFF
- TRBJ1-2 - TRBV7-9 TGTGCCAGCAGCTTAGATCCCCGAGGAGGCTACACCTTC CASSLDPRGGYTF
- TRBJ2-3 TRBD1 TRBV5-1 TGCGCCAGCAACAACAGGGGGACAGATACGCAGTATTTT CASNNRGTDTQYF
- TRBJ2-7 - TRBV4-2 TGTGCCAGCAGTCAAAAACAGGACGGCTCCTACGAGCAGTACTTC CASSQKQDGSYEQYF